Given below is one T cell receptor beta chain in context. Its antigen is unknown. The data belong to a study of CD4 T cells in relation to SARS-CoV-2 and coronaviruses. Study in general: PBMCs were cultured with antigen for roughly nine days before TCR beta sequencing.

The CDR3 is 15 residues long. Germline V lookup: CDR1 SGHRS, CDR2 YFSETQ. V shed 4 bases and J shed 0 bases, with 11 bases lying between them. TCRdb keeps only in-frame clones here, not all; method: immunoSEQ multiplex PCR. The data hold around 25,000 clones, with approximately 70% observed a single time. General study results and limits: In around 67% of donors, memory CD4+ clonotypes crossrecognized SARS-CoV-2 and at least one common cold coronavirus spike.

The unexposed donors gave CD4+ T cells in about 2010-2018, prior to COVID-19. The cells were cultured for 10 days before CD4+ T cells were isolated. Sequenced sample: CD4+ T cells from PBMCs, cultured in vitro. The V call is TRBV5-1, the J call TRBJ2-1; D is unresolved. The sequence came from a human donor in good health. The CDR3 sequence is CASSQTLSSYNEQFF. CDR3 bases: TGCGCCAGCAGCCAGACGCTGAGCTCCTACAATGAGCAGTTCTTC.